The 11 T cell receptor beta chains given below trace back to one sample, sequenced in a study of T cells in Graves' hyperthyroidism and ophthalmopathy. Regions amplified from RNA transcripts were the TCR beta CDR3 regions. An initial round of RT-PCR targeting the TCR CDR3 relied on the HTBI primer set. TCRdb reprocessed the multiplex PCR reads via MiXCR and lists one record per CDR3 protein. The table shows about 740,000 distinct CDR3 sequences, with around 15% occurring only once. Sequencing used blood. The receptor set was obtained from a woman aged 18-30 years with Graves' hyperthyroidism.

The sample holds many counts of this clonotype. J is TRBJ2-7 and V is TRBV2; weak D call: TRBD2 (6 bases). Trimming pared 4 bases from V and 3 bases from J, leaving 10 bases between. Germline values: CDR1 SNHLY, CDR2 FYNNEI. There are 13 residues in the CDR3. The CDR3 DNA follows: TGTGCCAGCAGTGTCAGTAGCGGCTACGAGCAGTACTTC. It translates to CASSVSSGYEQYF.

This clonotype was picked up many times. This chain links TRBV30 with TRBJ1-2; D might be TRBD1 (6 bases). Germline lookup yields CDR1 GTSNPN and CDR2 SVGIG (reference sequence). The CDR3 spans 15 residues. V lost 3 bases, J lost 3 bases, and 17 bases lay in between. CDR3 in DNA: TGTGCCTGGAGAGATCCGGGACAAGGGTACTATGGCTACACCTTC. Protein sequence: CAWRDPGQGYYGYTF. The complete variable domain, with remaining parts taken from reference TRBV30 and TRBJ1-2, reads SQTIHQWPATLVQPVGSPLSLECTVEGTSNPNLYWYRQAAGRGLQLLFYSVGIGQISSEVPQNLSASRPQDRQFILSSKKLLLSDSGFYLCAWRDPGQGYYGYTFGSGTRLTVV.

About this clonotype itself: A much larger clone lies a single base off, so this may be a read error. The rearrangement joins TRBV7-3 to TRBJ2-3; D possibly corresponds to TRBD2 (6 bases). The germline V gene has CDR1 SGHTA and CDR2 FQGTGA. The CDR3 loop spans 15 amino acids. CDR3 in amino acids: CASSPLGTASDMQYF. The CDR3 DNA follows: TGTGCCAGCAGTCCTCTTGGGACTGCCTCGGATATGCAGTATTTT.

This sequence joins TRBV29-1 and TRBJ2-5; 11 bases are shared with TRBD2. The germline gives CDR1 SQVTM, CDR2 ANQGSEA. This CDR3 comprises 16 residues. V lost 0 bases to trimming and J lost 5 bases; unmatched junction nucleotides: 8. This CDR3 reads CSVEDRGLAAGETQYF. The CDR3 coding sequence is TGCAGCGTTGAAGACCGGGGACTAGCGGCGGGTGAGACCCAGTACTTC.

In this sample, this clonotype turned up many times. J is TRBJ2-7 and V is TRBV30, with TRBD1 matching over 8 bases. CDR1 is GTSNPN and CDR2 is SVGIG in the germline V gene (reference sequence). The CDR3 runs to 17 residues. Trimming cost V 1 base and J 2 bases; bases outside gene matches: 13. The CDR3 sequence: CAWSAWGSLDRAYEQYF. The CDR3, as DNA: TGTGCCTGGAGTGCCTGGGGTAGTCTGGACAGGGCCTACGAGCAGTACTTC.

The chain employs TRBV7-9 and TRBJ2-5; TRBD1 agrees at 10 bases. Germline assignment: CDR1 SEHNR and CDR2 FQNEAQ (reference sequence). Unmatched junction bases numbered 10, after V lost 6 bases and J lost 12 bases. CDR3 length equals 13 residues. The CDR3 DNA reads TGTGCCAGCAGGTTGACAGGGGGCGTCTTTGAGTACTTC. Its translation is CASRLTGGVFEYF.

The table lists this clonotype with a few counts. The chain couples TRBV18 to TRBJ2-7, with 9 bases matching TRBD1. This CDR3 has 17 residues. V shed 0 bases, J shed 7 bases, and the junction held 13 bases outside the gene matches. Germline lookup yields CDR1 KGHSH and CDR2 LQKENI. The CDR3 DNA reads as TGTGCCAGCTCACCACCTTGGGGGACAGGGAACGATCGGGAGCAGTACTTC. As protein: CASSPPWGTGNDREQYF.

The table lists this clonotype with a few counts. The DNA for the CDR3 is TGCGCCAGCAGCCGGCCTCCGGGACGTAGCCGGGGGGATGAGCAGTTCTTC. Protein sequence: CASSRPPGRSRGDEQFF. The V gene is TRBV4-1, the J gene TRBJ2-1, with 7 nucleotides matching TRBD2. This CDR3 region has 17 residues. V was pared by 4 bases and J by 8 bases, with 17 bases of the junction left unmatched. Germline V gene sequence: CDR1 MGHRA, CDR2 YSYEKL.

This clonotype was seen repeatedly, ten times or more. The CDR3 spells CASIGRTKQETQYF. DNA of the CDR3: TGTGCCAGCATCGGGAGGACCAAACAAGAGACCCAGTACTTC. The chain couples TRBV6-1 to TRBJ2-5; 7 bases fit TRBD2. The germline CDR1 and CDR2 sequences are MNHNS and SASEGT. The CDR3 has 14 amino acids. V shed 7 bases, J shed 2 bases, and the junction held 7 bases outside the gene matches.

This clonotype is a singleton in its sample. This may arise from a read error, as a much more abundant clone is one base away. Since no conserved phenylalanine or tryptophan closes the CDR3, a read error is the likely cause. This rearrangement joins TRBV5-5 to TRBJ1-3; D is undetermined. The V gene's germline CDR1 is SGHKS and CDR2 YYEKEE (reference sequence). The CDR3 sequence is 14 residues long. Trimming left V 0 bases short and J 0 bases short, with 4 bases between. Written as DNA, the CDR3 is TGTGCCAGCAGCTTGGCTGCCTCTGGAAACACCATATATTTG. Residues: CASSLAASGNTIYL.

This rearrangement joins TRBV6-1 to TRBJ1-3; D is undetermined. Deletions cut 6 bases from V and 4 bases from J, with 13 bases between. The CDR3 is made up of 14 amino acids. The V gene's germline CDR1 is MNHNS and CDR2 SASEGT. The chain's CDR3 is CASSVTVTGNTIYF. DNA of the CDR3: TGTGCCAGCAGCGTGACGGTAACGGGAAACACCATATATTTT.